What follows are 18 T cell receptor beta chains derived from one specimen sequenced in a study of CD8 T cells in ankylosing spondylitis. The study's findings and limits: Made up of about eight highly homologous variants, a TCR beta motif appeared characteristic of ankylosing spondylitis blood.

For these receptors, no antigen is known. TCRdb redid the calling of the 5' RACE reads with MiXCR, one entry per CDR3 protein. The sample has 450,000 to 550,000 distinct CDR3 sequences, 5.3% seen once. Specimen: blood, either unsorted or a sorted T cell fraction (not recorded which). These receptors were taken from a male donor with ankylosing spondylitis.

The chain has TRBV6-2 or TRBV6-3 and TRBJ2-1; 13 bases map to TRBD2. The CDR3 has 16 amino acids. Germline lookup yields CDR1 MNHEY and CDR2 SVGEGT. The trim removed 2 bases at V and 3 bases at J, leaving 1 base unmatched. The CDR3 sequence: CASSYRTSGSYNEQFF. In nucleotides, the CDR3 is TGTGCCAGCAGTTACCGGACTAGCGGGAGCTACAATGAGCAGTTCTTC.

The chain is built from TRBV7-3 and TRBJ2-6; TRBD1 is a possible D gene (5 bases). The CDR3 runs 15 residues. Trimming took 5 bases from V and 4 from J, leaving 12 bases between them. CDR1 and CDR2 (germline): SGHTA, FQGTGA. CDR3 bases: TGTGCCAGCAGCCTTATGGGGCTCGGGGCCAACGTCCTGACTTTC. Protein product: CASSLMGLGANVLTF.

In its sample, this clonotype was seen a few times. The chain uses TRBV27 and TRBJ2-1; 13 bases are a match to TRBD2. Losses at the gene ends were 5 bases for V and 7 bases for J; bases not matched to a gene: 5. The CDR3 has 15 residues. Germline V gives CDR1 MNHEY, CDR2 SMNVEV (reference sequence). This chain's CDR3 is CASSRGTSGKNEQFF. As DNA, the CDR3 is TGTGCCAGCAGTCGCGGGACTAGCGGGAAAAATGAGCAGTTCTTC.

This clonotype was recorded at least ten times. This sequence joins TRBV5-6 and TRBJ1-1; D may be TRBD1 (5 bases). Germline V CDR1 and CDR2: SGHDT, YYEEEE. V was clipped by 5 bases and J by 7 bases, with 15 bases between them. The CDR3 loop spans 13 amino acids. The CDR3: CASRDMGTYEAFF. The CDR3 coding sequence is TGTGCCAGCAGAGATATGGGGACCTATGAAGCTTTCTTT. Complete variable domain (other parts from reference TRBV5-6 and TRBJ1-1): DAGVTQSPTHLIKTRGQQVTLRCSPKSGHDTVSWYQQALGQGPQFIFQYYEEEERQRGNFPDRFSGHQFPNYSSELNVNALLLGDSALYLCASRDMGTYEAFFGQGTRLTVV.

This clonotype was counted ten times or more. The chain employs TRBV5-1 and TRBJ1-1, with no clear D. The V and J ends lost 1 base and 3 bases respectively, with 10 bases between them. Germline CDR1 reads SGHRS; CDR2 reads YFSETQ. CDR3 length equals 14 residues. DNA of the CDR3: TGCGCCAGCAGCTTGAATAAGGGCGACACTGAAGCTTTCTTT. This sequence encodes CASSLNKGDTEAFF.

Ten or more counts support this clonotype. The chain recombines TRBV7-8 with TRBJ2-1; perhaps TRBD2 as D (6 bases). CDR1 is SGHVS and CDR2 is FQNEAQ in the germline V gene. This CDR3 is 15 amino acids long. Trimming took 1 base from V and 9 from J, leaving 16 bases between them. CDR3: CASSLDVLERVEQFF. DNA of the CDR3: TGTGCCAGCAGCTTAGACGTGCTTGAGCGGGTTGAGCAGTTCTTC.

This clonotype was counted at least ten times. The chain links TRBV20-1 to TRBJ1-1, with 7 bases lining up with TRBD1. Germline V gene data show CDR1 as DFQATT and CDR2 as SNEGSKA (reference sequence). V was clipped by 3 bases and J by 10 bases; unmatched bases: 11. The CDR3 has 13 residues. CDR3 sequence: CSASPTGVGPAFF. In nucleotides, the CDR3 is TGCAGTGCTAGCCCTACAGGGGTAGGTCCAGCTTTCTTT.

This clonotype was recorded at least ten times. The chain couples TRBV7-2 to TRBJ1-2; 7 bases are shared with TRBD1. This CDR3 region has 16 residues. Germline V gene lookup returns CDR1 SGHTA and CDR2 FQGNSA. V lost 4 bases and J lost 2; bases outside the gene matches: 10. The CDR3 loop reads CASSWLTGTENYGYTF. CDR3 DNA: TGTGCCAGCAGCTGGTTGACCGGGACAGAGAACTATGGCTACACCTTC.

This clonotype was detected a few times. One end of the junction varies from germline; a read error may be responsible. The DNA of the CDR3 is TGTGCCAGTGGACAAAAAGCGAATCGCCGCTTC. Its translation: CASGQKANRRF. The gene calls are TRBV19 and TRBJ1-2, with D possibly being TRBD1 (5 bases). The V gene's germline CDR1 is LNHDA and CDR2 SQIVND (reference sequence). This CDR3 region has 11 residues.

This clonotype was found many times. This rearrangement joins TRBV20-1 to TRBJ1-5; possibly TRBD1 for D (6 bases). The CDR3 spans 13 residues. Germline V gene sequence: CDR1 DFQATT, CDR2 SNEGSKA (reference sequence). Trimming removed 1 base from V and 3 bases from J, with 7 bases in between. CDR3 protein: CSARGTDNQPQHF. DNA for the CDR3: TGCAGTGCTAGAGGGACAGACAATCAGCCCCAGCATTTT.

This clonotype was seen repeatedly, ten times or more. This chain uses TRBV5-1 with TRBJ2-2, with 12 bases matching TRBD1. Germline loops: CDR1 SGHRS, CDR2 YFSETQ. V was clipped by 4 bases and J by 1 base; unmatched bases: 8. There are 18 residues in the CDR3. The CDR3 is CASSPGTGGIGNTGELFF. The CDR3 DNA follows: TGCGCCAGCAGCCCCGGGACAGGGGGCATTGGGAACACCGGGGAGCTGTTTTTT.

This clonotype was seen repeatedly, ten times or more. CDR3 protein: CASSAGLGEQYF. In DNA form, the CDR3 reads TGTGCCAGCAGTGCCGGACTGGGCGAGCAGTACTTC. The chain combines TRBV6-6 with TRBJ2-7, with D possibly matching TRBD2 (5 bases). Deletions cut 5 bases from V and 6 bases from J, with 11 bases between. The germline V gene encodes CDR1 MNHNY and CDR2 SVGAGI (reference sequence). The CDR3 covers 12 residues.

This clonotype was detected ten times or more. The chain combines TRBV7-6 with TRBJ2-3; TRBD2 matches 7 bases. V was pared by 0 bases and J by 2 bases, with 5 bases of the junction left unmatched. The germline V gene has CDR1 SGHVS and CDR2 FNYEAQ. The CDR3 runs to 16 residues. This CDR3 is CASSLAGRVDTDTQYF. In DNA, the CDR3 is TGTGCCAGCAGCTTAGCAGGGAGGGTAGACACAGATACGCAGTATTTT.

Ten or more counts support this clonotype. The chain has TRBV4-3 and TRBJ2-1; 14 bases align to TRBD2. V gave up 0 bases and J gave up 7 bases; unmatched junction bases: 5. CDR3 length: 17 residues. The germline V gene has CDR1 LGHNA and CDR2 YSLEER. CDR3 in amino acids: CASSQDKGLAGVNEQFF. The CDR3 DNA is TGCGCCAGCAGCCAAGATAAGGGACTAGCGGGAGTTAATGAGCAGTTCTTC.

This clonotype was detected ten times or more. The CDR3 nucleotides are TGTGCCAGCACGCTGGACGATGGCTACACCTTC. Residues: CASTLDDGYTF. The chain carries TRBV28 and TRBJ1-2, with D unclear. The CDR3 is 11 residues long. Germline CDR1 and CDR2: MDHEN and SYDVKM. Trimming left V 7 bases short and J 6 bases short, with 9 bases between.

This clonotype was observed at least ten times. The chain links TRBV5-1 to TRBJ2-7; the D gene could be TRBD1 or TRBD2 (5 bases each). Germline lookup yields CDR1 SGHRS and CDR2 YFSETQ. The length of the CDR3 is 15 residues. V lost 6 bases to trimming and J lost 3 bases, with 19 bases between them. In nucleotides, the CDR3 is TGCGCCAGCACGGACGGACCCGGGACCAACTACGAGCAGTACTTC. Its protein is CASTDGPGTNYEQYF.

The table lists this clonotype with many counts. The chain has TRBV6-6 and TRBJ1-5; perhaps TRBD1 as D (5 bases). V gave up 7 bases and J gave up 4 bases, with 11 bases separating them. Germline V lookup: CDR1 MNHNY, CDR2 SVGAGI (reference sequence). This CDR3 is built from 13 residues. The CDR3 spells CASTWGGNQPQHF. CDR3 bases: TGTGCCAGCACTTGGGGGGGAAATCAGCCCCAGCATTTT.

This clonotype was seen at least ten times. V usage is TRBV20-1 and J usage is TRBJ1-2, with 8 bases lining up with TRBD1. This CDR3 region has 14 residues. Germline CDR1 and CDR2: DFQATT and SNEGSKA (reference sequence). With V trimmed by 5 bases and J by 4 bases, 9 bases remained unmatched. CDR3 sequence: CSAYSDRERYGYTF. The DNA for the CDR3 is TGCAGTGCTTATTCGGACAGGGAGCGCTATGGCTACACCTTC.